The clone carrying this T cell receptor (beta chain) was seen many times. These data belong to a study of T-cell reconstitution after alpha-beta-depleted transplantation in children. A library of TCRbeta sequences, prepared with unique molecular identifiers, was generated. TCRdb fed the PCR reads into MiXCR, producing one record per CDR3 protein. The sample lists about 610,000 distinct CDR3 sequences, over 9.5% occurring once. Germline values: CDR1 LNHNV, CDR2 YYDKDF (reference sequence). CDR3 size: 14 residues. V shed 0 bases and J shed 2 bases, with 7 bases lying between them. This chain joins TRBV15 and TRBJ1-2; D gene ambiguous. The TCR was taken from a human donor who donated a stem cell graft to a child with acute myeloid leukemia. Material: PBMCs from the stem cell graft donor, obtained from the stem cell graft. In nucleotides, the CDR3 is TGTGCCACCAGCAGAGATGTGGGGAACTATGGCTACACCTTC. Protein sequence: CATSRDVGNYGYTF.